The T cell receptor (beta chain) under discussion was sequenced for a study of blood T cells in healthy people across ages (dated by TCRdb to the mid-2010s). About the investigation overall: In model experiments, template switching captured about one uniquely barcoded TCR beta cDNA molecule for every two T cells. The study measured age-related changes in TCR beta repertoire diversity using deep sequencing normalized with unique cDNA molecular identifiers. To avoid experimental bias, donors of different ages were spread randomly across the sequencing lanes. Two additional independent replicas of 1 million unique cDNA reads from the same blood draw were analyzed for two donors (one aged 18 to 30 and one aged 80 or older). Four age groups were formed from the donors: young (average about 17 years), middle-aged (approximately 42), aged (62) and long-lived (about 80). Overall results and qualifications from the work: Total diversity estimates from one million sequenced T cells were considered lower bounds and underestimates. Donor CMV infection status was unknown, potentially confounding age-related changes in expanded clonotypes. There was a strong correlation between observed TCR beta diversity and the percentage of naive T cells measured by flow cytometry. Bulk unsorted PBMC profiling prevented conclusive comparison of naive and antigen-experienced compartments. As age increased, observed TCR beta diversity per million T cells dropped in a roughly linear way, and a significant reduction was already evident by age roughly 36. Compared with the aged group, the long-lived group had more naive CD4+ T cells, fewer expanded clones and increased TCR diversity, suggesting age selection.

The protocol used for the library was 5' RACE. The instrument was an Illumina HiSeq 2500. A second PCR of about 7 to 12 cycles was run with a J-beta primer mix and a sample-barcoded 5' primer. Each TCR beta cDNA molecule received a unique molecular identifier from a template-switch 5' adaptor carrying 12 random nucleotides. Each sample yielded at least 2.5 million CDR3-containing paired-end reads. First-strand cDNA synthesis was performed from all RNA using the Mint cDNA synthesis kit, with priming by a TRBC-specific oligonucleotide. After uracil-DNA glycosylase treatment, a first 18-cycle PCR used universal primers M1SS and BC2_uni_R on all cDNA. The authors processed their data as follows. Normalization of each sample was performed by random selection of 1 million high-quality reads, each carrying a distinct molecular identifier. Instead of being binned into consensus sequences, reads that shared molecular identifiers were thrown out. CDR3 identification, clonotype clustering and error correction used MiTCR with a Q25 quality threshold and the strictest error-elimination algorithm. A nonparametric unseen species model with Euler transformation was used to estimate a lower bound on total TCR beta diversity. The public reads were reprocessed in TCRdb via fastp at Q25 and MiXCR, keeping in-frame beta chains. Under each unique CDR3 protein, matching rows form one entry showing the most common genes and DNA. The V and J calls and clone size come from TCRdb's table, not from the authors' own analysis. The sample includes more than 650,000 distinct CDR3 sequences, with about 24% observed a single time. About 22% of the sample rests with the top ten.

The CDR3 holds 13 amino acids from the cysteine to the phenylalanine. The sequence is cut down to CDR3 DNA, 39 bases in frame from base 1. V and J are truncated by 1 base and 6 bases respectively, leaving an intervening sequence of 9 bases. CDR1 and CDR2 are drawn from the germline V gene (reference sequence): LNHDA, SQIVND. The donors were roughly 40 Caucasian individuals from Russia, aged roughly 6 to 100 years, who were systemically healthy. About 9.6 milliliters of peripheral blood were collected from each donor into EDTA-treated Vacutainer tubes. Ficoll-Paque density-gradient centrifugation was used to isolate PBMCs, with at least 6 million per sample. Total RNA, at least 6 micrograms per sample, was extracted from PBMCs with Trizol reagent. For every donor, an aliquot of PBMCs went through flow cytometry to measure the percentages of naive CD45RAhigh/CD27high T cells. In the case of this clonotype: Its antigen is currently not known. Base qualities are not provided; no much larger clone lies one nucleotide away.

The sample comprised blood. This receptor chain uses TRBV19 and TRBJ1-2, with a tentative D gene TRBD1 over 5 matching bases. This receptor was taken from a man in his 70s in good health. CDR3 sequence: CASSIAGYNGYTF. In nucleotide form, the sequence is TGTGCCAGTAGTATAGCAGGGTATAATGGCTACACCTTC. Beyond the CDR3, the reference TRBV19 and TRBJ1-2 genes provide the residues; the full variable domain reads: DGGITQSPKYLFRKEGQNVTLSCEQNLNHDAMYWYRQDPGQGLRLIYYSQIVNDFQKGDIAEGYSVSREKKESFPLTVTSAQKNPTAFYLCASSIAGYNGYTFGSGTRLTVV.